This is a list of T cell receptor beta chains from one sample in a study of T cells in Graves' hyperthyroidism and ophthalmopathy. TCRdb redid the calling of the multiplex PCR reads with MiXCR, one entry per CDR3 protein. The sample yields a few hundred thousand distinct CDR3 sequences, 16% seen once. The material sequenced was blood. These receptors were obtained from a woman aged 40 to 50 with Graves' ophthalmopathy. Each CDR3 is given with its conserved first and last residue. The order of the fields is D gene, J gene, V gene, clone size, CDR3 protein, CDR3 DNA. A D gene is named only where the DNA matches it firmly. Size values are once, few and many counts, or a class for expanded clones, and some rows have none.

d_call: TRBD2; j_call: TRBJ2-1; v_call: TRBV19; clone_size: few; cdr3_aa: CASSLGLAVAGEQFF; cdr3_nt: TGTGCCAGTAGTCTGGGACTAGCGGTTGCGGGTGAGCAGTTCTTC
d_call: NA; j_call: TRBJ1-1; v_call: TRBV28; clone_size: many; cdr3_aa: CASSLGAVTEAFF; cdr3_nt: TGTGCCAGCAGTTTGGGGGCTGTCACTGAAGCTTTCTTT
d_call: NA; j_call: TRBJ1-5; v_call: TRBV4-2; clone_size: NA; cdr3_aa: CASSQGGTNQPQHF; cdr3_nt: TGTGCCAGCAGCCAAGGAGGGACCAATCAGCCCCAGCATTTT
d_call: TRBD1; j_call: TRBJ2-7; v_call: TRBV20-1; clone_size: NA; cdr3_aa: CSASPGGYEQYF; cdr3_nt: TGCAGCGCGAGCCCAGGGGGCTACGAGCAGTACTTC
d_call: NA; j_call: TRBJ2-1; v_call: TRBV6-4; clone_size: NA; cdr3_aa: CASGWQGYNEQFF; cdr3_nt: TGTGCCAGCGGTTGGCAGGGTTACAATGAGCAGTTCTTC
d_call: TRBD1; j_call: TRBJ1-5; v_call: TRBV20-1; clone_size: few; cdr3_aa: CSARDQGARNQPQHF; cdr3_nt: TGCAGTGCTAGAGATCAGGGGGCGCGGAATCAGCCCCAGCATTTT
d_call: TRBD2; j_call: TRBJ2-2; v_call: TRBV4-1; clone_size: NA; cdr3_aa: CASSQAQREGQVGELFF; cdr3_nt: TGCGCCAGCAGCCAAGCCCAGCGGGAGGGCCAGGTCGGGGAGCTGTTTTTT
d_call: TRBD2; j_call: TRBJ2-1; v_call: TRBV2; clone_size: many; cdr3_aa: CASVVTSGDPNEQFF; cdr3_nt: TGTGCCAGCGTCGTCACTAGCGGGGACCCCAATGAGCAGTTCTTC
d_call: NA; j_call: TRBJ1-2; v_call: TRBV9; clone_size: once; cdr3_aa: CASSSRAVVRNGYIF; cdr3_nt: TGTGCCAGCAGCAGCCGGGCCGTCGTAAGGAATGGCTACATCTTC
d_call: TRBD1; j_call: TRBJ2-2; v_call: TRBV2; clone_size: few; cdr3_aa: CASLGGDRVPTGELFF; cdr3_nt: TGTGCCAGCTTGGGGGGGGACAGGGTCCCCACCGGGGAGCTGTTTTTT
d_call: NA; j_call: TRBJ2-5; v_call: TRBV12-3/TRBV12-4; clone_size: few; cdr3_aa: CASTIKGVGETQYF; cdr3_nt: TGTGCCAGCACTATAAAGGGAGTGGGGGAGACCCAGTACTTC
d_call: NA; j_call: TRBJ2-7; v_call: TRBV11-2; clone_size: many; cdr3_aa: CASSRVWAENYEQYF; cdr3_nt: TGTGCCAGCAGCCGTGTCTGGGCAGAAAATTACGAGCAGTACTTC
d_call: NA; j_call: TRBJ2-5; v_call: TRBV20-1; clone_size: NA; cdr3_aa: CSAIDLLRAQGTQYF; cdr3_nt: TGCAGTGCCATAGACCTTTTGCGGGCCCAGGGGACCCAGTACTTC
d_call: NA; j_call: TRBJ2-1; v_call: TRBV5-1; clone_size: few; cdr3_aa: CASSLEGHYYNEQFF; cdr3_nt: TGCGCCAGCAGCTTAGAGGGACACTACTACAATGAGCAGTTCTTC
d_call: TRBD2; j_call: TRBJ2-7; v_call: TRBV28; clone_size: NA; cdr3_aa: CASSFSASGSYEQYF; cdr3_nt: TGTGCCAGCAGTTTCTCCGCTAGCGGGAGCTACGAGCAGTACTTC
d_call: TRBD1; j_call: TRBJ1-6; v_call: TRBV3-1; clone_size: many; cdr3_aa: CASSQGTGGPVALHF; cdr3_nt: TGTGCCAGCAGCCAAGGGACAGGGGGCCCGGTGGCCCTCCACTTT
d_call: TRBD2; j_call: TRBJ2-3; v_call: TRBV6-1; clone_size: NA; cdr3_aa: CASRDTSATHTDTQYF; cdr3_nt: TGTGCCAGCAGGGATACTAGCGCGACTCACACAGATACGCAGTATTTT
d_call: NA; j_call: TRBJ2-5; v_call: TRBV6-2/TRBV6-3; clone_size: medium-sized; cdr3_aa: CASSPRTGEVETQYF; cdr3_nt: TGTGCCAGCAGTCCCCGGACGGGAGAGGTGGAGACCCAGTACTTC
d_call: TRBD2; j_call: TRBJ2-1; v_call: TRBV9; clone_size: NA; cdr3_aa: CASSVDSGGAYNEQFF; cdr3_nt: TGTGCCAGCAGCGTAGACAGCGGGGGGGCCTACAATGAGCAGTTCTTC
d_call: TRBD2; j_call: TRBJ2-3; v_call: TRBV2; clone_size: many; cdr3_aa: CASNRISGRMTDTQYF; cdr3_nt: TGTGCCAGCAATAGAATAAGCGGGAGAATGACAGATACGCAGTATTTT
d_call: TRBD2; j_call: TRBJ2-5; v_call: TRBV7-9; clone_size: NA; cdr3_aa: CASSLSGGGVGKPQETQYF; cdr3_nt: TGTGCCAGCAGCTTATCGGGGGGGGGGGTTGGTAAACCTCAAGAGACCCAGTACTTC
d_call: TRBD1; j_call: TRBJ1-2; v_call: TRBV27; clone_size: NA; cdr3_aa: CASSQRQGSNYGYTF; cdr3_nt: TGTGCCAGCAGCCAACGACAGGGATCTAACTATGGCTACACCTTC
d_call: NA; j_call: TRBJ1-5; v_call: TRBV20-1; clone_size: few; cdr3_aa: CSASGGALGQPQHF; cdr3_nt: TGCAGTGCTAGCGGGGGGGCCCTCGGGCAGCCCCAGCATTTT
d_call: TRBD1; j_call: TRBJ1-2; v_call: TRBV11-2; clone_size: many; cdr3_aa: CASSKRPGQGTENYGYTF; cdr3_nt: TGTGCCAGCAGCAAACGACCGGGACAGGGGACGGAAAACTATGGCTACACCTTC
d_call: NA; j_call: TRBJ2-3; v_call: TRBV12-3/TRBV12-4; clone_size: many; cdr3_aa: CASRGELRGDTQYF; cdr3_nt: TGTGCCAGCCGGGGAGAGCTGAGGGGGGATACGCAGTATTTT
d_call: TRBD1; j_call: TRBJ1-2; v_call: TRBV5-1; clone_size: NA; cdr3_aa: CASREGGMDGYTF; cdr3_nt: TGCGCCAGCAGAGAAGGGGGCATGGATGGCTACACCTTC
d_call: TRBD2; j_call: TRBJ2-1; v_call: TRBV27; clone_size: NA; cdr3_aa: CASNRGGSSYNEQFF; cdr3_nt: TGTGCCAGCAACCGGGGGGGAAGCTCCTACAATGAGCAGTTCTTC
d_call: NA; j_call: TRBJ1-1; v_call: TRBV6-2/TRBV6-3; clone_size: many; cdr3_aa: CASSYNRQTDKAFF; cdr3_nt: TGTGCCAGCAGTTACAACAGACAGACGGATAAAGCTTTCTTT
d_call: NA; j_call: TRBJ2-4; v_call: TRBV19; clone_size: NA; cdr3_aa: CASSLQGVGKNIQYF; cdr3_nt: TGTGCCAGTAGTCTACAGGGAGTAGGCAAAAACATTCAGTACTTC
d_call: NA; j_call: TRBJ1-1; v_call: TRBV7-8; clone_size: few; cdr3_aa: CASSLVDGSTEAFF; cdr3_nt: TGTGCCAGCAGCTTAGTAGATGGAAGCACTGAAGCTTTCTTT
d_call: TRBD1; j_call: TRBJ2-5; v_call: TRBV12-3/TRBV12-4; clone_size: many; cdr3_aa: CASSPRGWDSQETQYF; cdr3_nt: TGTGCCAGCAGTCCCAGAGGGTGGGACAGCCAAGAGACCCAGTACTTC
d_call: TRBD2; j_call: TRBJ2-2; v_call: TRBV5-1; clone_size: NA; cdr3_aa: CASSLGTSGGELFF; cdr3_nt: TGCGCCAGCAGCTTGGGGACTAGCGGCGGGGAGCTGTTTTTT
d_call: TRBD2; j_call: TRBJ2-5; v_call: TRBV29-1; clone_size: NA; cdr3_aa: CSVEKLAGARGAQYF; cdr3_nt: TGCAGCGTTGAAAAATTAGCGGGGGCCCGCGGTGCCCAGTACTTC
d_call: NA; j_call: TRBJ2-3; v_call: TRBV6-2/TRBV6-3; clone_size: NA; cdr3_aa: CASSQIPDTQYF; cdr3_nt: TGTGCCAGCAGTCAGATCCCAGATACGCAGTATTTT
d_call: TRBD1; j_call: TRBJ2-1; v_call: TRBV19; clone_size: NA; cdr3_aa: CATHGQGAYNEQFF; cdr3_nt: TGTGCCACCCACGGACAGGGAGCCTACAATGAGCAGTTCTTC